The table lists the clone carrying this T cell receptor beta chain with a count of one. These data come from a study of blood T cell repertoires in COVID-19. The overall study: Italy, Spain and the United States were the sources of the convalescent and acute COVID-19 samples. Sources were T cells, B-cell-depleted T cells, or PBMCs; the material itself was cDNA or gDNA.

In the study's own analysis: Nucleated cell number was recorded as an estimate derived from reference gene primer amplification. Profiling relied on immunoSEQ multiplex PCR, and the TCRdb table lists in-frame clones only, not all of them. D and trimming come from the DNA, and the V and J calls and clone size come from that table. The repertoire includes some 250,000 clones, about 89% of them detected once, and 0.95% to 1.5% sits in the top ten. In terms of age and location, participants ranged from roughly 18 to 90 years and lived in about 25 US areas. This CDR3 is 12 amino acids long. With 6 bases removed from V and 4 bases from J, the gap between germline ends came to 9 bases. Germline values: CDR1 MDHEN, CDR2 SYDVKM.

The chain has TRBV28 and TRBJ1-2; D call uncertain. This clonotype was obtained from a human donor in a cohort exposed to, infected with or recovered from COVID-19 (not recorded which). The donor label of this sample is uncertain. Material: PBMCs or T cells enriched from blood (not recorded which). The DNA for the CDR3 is TGTGCCAGCAGGTCAGGTTCCTATGGCTACACCTTC. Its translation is CASRSGSYGYTF.